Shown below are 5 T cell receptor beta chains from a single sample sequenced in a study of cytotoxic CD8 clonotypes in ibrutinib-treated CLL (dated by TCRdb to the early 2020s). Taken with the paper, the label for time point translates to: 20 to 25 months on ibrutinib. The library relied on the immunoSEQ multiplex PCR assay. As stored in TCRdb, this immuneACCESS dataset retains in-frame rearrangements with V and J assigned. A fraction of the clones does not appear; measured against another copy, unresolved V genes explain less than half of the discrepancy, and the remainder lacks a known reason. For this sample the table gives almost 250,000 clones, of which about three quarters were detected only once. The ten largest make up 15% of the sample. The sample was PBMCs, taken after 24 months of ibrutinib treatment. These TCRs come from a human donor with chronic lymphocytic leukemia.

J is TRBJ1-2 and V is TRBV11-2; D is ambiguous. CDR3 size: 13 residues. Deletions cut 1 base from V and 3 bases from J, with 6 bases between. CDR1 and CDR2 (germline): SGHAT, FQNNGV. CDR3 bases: TGTGCCAGCAGCTTAGCCTACGACTATGGCTACACCTTC. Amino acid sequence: CASSLAYDYGYTF.

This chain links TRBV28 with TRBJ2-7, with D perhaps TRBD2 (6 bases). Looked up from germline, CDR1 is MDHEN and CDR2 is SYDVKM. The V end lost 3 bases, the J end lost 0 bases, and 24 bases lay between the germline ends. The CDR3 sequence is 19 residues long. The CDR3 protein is CASSFRYGLTDYSSYEQYF. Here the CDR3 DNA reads TGTGCCAGCAGTTTTAGGTATGGACTAACCGACTACAGCTCCTACGAGCAGTACTTC.

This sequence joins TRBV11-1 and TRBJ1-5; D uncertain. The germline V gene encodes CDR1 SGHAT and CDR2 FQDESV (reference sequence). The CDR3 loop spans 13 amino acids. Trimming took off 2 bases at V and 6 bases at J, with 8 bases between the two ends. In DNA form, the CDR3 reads TGTGCCAGCAGCTTATCGTCGAGTCAGCCCCAGCATTTT. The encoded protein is CASSLSSSQPQHF. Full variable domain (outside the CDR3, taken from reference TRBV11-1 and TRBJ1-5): EAEVAQSPRYKITEKSQAVAFWCDPISGHATLYWYRQILGQGPELLVQFQDESVVDDSQLPKDRFSAERLKGVDSTLKIQPAELGDSAMYLCASSLSSSQPQHFGDGTRLSIL.

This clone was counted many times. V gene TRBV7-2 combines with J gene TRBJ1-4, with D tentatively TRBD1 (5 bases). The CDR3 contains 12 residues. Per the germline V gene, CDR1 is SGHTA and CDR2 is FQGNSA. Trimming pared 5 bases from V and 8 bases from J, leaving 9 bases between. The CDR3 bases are TGTGCCAGCAGCCCCCGGGGGGAAAAACTGTTTTTT. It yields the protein CASSPRGEKLFF.

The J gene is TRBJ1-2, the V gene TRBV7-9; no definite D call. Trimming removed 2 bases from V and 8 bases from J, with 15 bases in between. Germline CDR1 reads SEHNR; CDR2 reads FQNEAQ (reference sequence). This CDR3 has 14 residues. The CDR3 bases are TGTGCCAGCAGCTTAAACCCCCGGGAGGGAGGCTACACCTTC. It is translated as CASSLNPREGGYTF.